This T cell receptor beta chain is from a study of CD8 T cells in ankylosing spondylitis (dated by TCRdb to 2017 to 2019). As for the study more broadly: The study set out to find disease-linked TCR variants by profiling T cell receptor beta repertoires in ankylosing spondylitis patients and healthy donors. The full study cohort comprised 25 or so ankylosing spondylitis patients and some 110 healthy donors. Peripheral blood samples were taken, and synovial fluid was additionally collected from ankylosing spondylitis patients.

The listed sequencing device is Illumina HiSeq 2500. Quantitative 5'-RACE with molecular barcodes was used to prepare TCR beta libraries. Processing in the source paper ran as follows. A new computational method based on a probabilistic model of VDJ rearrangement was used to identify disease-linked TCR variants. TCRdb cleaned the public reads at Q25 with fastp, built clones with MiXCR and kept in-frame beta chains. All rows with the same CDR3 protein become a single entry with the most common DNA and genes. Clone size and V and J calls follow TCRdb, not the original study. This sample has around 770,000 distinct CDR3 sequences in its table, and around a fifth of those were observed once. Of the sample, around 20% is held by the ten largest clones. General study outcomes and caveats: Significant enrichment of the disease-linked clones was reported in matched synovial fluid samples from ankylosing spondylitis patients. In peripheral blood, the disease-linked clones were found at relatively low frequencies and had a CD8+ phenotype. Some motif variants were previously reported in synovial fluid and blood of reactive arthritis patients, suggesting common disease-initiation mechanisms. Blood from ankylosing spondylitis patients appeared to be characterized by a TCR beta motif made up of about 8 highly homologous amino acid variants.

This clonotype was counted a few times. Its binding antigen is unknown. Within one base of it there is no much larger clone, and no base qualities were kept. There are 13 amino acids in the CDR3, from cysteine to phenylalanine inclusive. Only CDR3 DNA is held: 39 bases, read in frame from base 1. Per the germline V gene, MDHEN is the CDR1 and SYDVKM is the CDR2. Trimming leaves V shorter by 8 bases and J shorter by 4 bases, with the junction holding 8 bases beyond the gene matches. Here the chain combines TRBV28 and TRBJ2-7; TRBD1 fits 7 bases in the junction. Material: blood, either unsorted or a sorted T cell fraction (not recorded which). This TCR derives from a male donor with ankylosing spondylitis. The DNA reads TGTGCCAGCTTCCGGGACAGACCGTACGAGCAGTACTTC. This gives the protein CASFRDRPYEQYF.